This TCR beta chain was sequenced in a study of T cell responses to AZD1222 COVID-19 vaccine (dated by TCRdb to the early 2020s). About the study as a whole: AZD1222 recipients given second doses at about 4 weeks or at about 12 weeks were pooled, since spike-specific TCR depth and breadth were not found to differ between the two schedules. TCR sequencing was performed for roughly 240 trial participants, of whom about 200 were given two doses of AZD1222 and some 26 were given two doses of MenACWY control vaccine. Trial participants were enrolled by age into subgroups of 18-55, 56-69 and 70-plus years, and roughly 150, 30 and 60 TCR-sequenced participants, respectively, were included in these subgroups. The full study reports these points: Participants were mostly white British, with more females than males. The authors suggested clonal diversity may have been underestimated. Epitopes outside the regions mutated in the B.1.351 and B.1.1.7 variants were reportedly recognized by nearly half of the unique spike-specific TCRs. The whole spike protein was spanned by vaccine-associated CD4 TCRs, and dominant responses were seen in regions 160-218 and 743-854. In the small 56-69-year group, the increase in depth fell short of significance, most likely because of low power. No day 14 peak-response samples were available, so repertoires were characterized only after the peak T cell response. Spike-specific TCR breadth and depth rose significantly after two AZD1222 doses compared with day 0 and with MenACWY recipients. Conclusions about previously exposed vaccinees are limited, since just five to seven AZD1222 recipients were seropositive for SARS-CoV-2 at baseline.

Looking up the germline V gene yields CDR1 SGHNT and CDR2 YENEEA. From the cysteine up to the phenylalanine, the CDR3 has a length of 12 residues. The DNA shown is the 36-base CDR3, in frame from base 1. V and J lose 3 bases and 3 bases, and a span of 6 bases separates them. The sample's time point label, decoded: baseline before first vaccination. Samples from vaccinated people were obtained from the UK trials COV001 and COV002, which included a single-blind randomized controlled phase 2/3 trial of AZD1222 (ChAdOx1 nCoV-19) in healthy adults. Trial participant PBMC samples were collected at day 0 and day 28 after the second dose for TCRbeta chain sequencing. The CDR3 regions of human TCRbeta chains were analyzed by immunosequencing. Turning to the authors' computational methods: Repertoire TCRs were matched against a reference library of SARS-CoV-2-specific TCRs generated with the MIRA antigen-specificity platform. Breadth was defined as the fraction of unique TCRs that were SARS-CoV-2-associated, and depth was defined as the fraction of total T cells that were SARS-CoV-2-associated. Each spike-specific TCR was assigned to its reactive spike region and to a CD4 or CD8 class using the MIRA data. Log10-transformed breadth and depth values were compared by one-way ANOVA with Sidak's multiple comparisons tests. The immuneACCESS repertoire file appears here via TCRdb, limited to in-frame rearrangements. These files lack a portion of the clones; in checked studies, under half of the deficit traces to unresolved V genes, and the cause of the others is not known. V, J and clone size reflect that table, while D and trimming were determined from the DNA. The sample profile shows nearly 100,000 clones; over 75% of them were found once. Clones ranked in the top ten supply about 2.5% of the sample.

Remarks on this clone: Its recognized antigen is unknown. No base-level quality is on record; no much larger clone is a single base apart.

The chain was built from TRBV11-3 and TRBJ2-7, with the D gene too uncertain to name. Sequencing used peripheral blood, obtained on day 0 of AZD1222 vaccination. The clonotype originates from an adult in good health. The CDR3 protein: CASSFLGYEQYF. The bases are TGTGCCAGCAGCTTTCTCGGCTACGAGCAGTACTTC.